This T cell receptor beta chain was observed in a study of blood T cell repertoires in COVID-19. Clones were read by immunoSEQ multiplex PCR, and TCRdb kept only the in-frame ones, dropping some. The sample includes about 240,000 clones, about nine tenths of them seen just once. This CDR3 is built from 12 residues. The sequence was obtained from a man aged 60 to 75 who had recovered from COVID-19. Sequenced sample: peripheral blood. This rearrangement joins TRBV21-1 to TRBJ1-5. TRBV21-1 is a pseudogene locus. CDR3 protein: CASSPLCQPQHF. CDR3 nucleotides: TGTGCCAGCAGCCCCCTGTGTCAGCCCCAGCATTTT.